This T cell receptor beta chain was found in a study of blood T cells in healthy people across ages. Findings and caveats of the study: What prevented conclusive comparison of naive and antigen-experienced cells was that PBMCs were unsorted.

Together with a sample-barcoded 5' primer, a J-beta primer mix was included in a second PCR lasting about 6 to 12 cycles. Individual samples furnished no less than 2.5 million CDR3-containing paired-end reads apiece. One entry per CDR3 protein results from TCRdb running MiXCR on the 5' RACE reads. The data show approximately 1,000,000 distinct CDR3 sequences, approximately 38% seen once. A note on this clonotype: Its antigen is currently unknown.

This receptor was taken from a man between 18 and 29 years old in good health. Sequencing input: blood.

CDR3 coding DNA: TGTGTCACCACCCCGGATAAGAGCACAGATACGCAGTATTTT. Amino acid sequence: CVTTPDKSTDTQYF. V gene TRBV10-3 combines with J gene TRBJ2-3, with no clear D. This CDR3 is 14 amino acids long. CDR1 is ENHRY, CDR2 SYGVKD, per germline.